This TCR beta chain stems from a study of OX40 agonist ivuxolimab in advanced cancers. Turning to the study itself: Ivuxolimab was delivered to patients intravenously every 2 weeks at doses spanning 0.01 to 10 mg/kg.

About this clone itself: What it binds is unknown.

Sampled blood was obtained at baseline, cycle 4 day 1, and cycle 7 day 1. Regarding the study as a whole: Expanded clones tended on average to be more numerous among CD8+ T cells than CD4+.

V was shortened by 2 bases and J by 4 bases, with 17 bases between the two germline ends. CDR3 length equals 17 residues. CDR1 and CDR2 from the germline V gene are MNHNS and SASEGT. Sequencing was performed with immunoSEQ multiplex PCR; in TCRdb, only in-frame clones are kept and a portion is missing. The sample lists 27,000 or so clones; about 86% were seen once. The TCR originated in an adult with an advanced solid tumor such as melanoma, head and neck, liver or kidney cancer. The starting material was CD4+ or CD8+ T cells sorted from blood, obtained in a trial of the OX40 agonist ivuxolimab. The gene calls are TRBV6-1 and TRBJ1-4; possible D gene TRBD1, 6 bases. The CDR3 region is CASSENQQGLINEKLFF. The CDR3 DNA is TGTGCCAGCAGTGAAAATCAACAGGGTCTGATTAATGAAAAACTGTTTTTT.